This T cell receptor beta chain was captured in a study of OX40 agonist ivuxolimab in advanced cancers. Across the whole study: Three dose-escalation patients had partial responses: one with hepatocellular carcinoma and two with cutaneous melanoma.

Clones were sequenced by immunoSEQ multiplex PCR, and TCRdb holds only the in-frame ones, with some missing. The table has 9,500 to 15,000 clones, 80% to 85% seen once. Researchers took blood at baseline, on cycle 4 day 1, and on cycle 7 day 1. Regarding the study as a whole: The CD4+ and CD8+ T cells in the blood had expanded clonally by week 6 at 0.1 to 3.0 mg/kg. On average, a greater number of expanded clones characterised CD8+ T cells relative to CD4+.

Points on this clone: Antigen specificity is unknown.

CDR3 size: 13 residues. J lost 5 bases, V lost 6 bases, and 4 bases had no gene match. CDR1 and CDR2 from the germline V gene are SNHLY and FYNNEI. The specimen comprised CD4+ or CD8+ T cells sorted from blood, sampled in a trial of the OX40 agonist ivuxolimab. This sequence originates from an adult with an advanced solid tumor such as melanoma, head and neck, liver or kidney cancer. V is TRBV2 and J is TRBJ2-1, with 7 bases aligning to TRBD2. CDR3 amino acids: CASRVGGNNEQFF. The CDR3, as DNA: TGTGCCAGCAGGGTGGGGGGGAACAATGAGCAGTTCTTC.